Sequencing of this TCR beta chain was carried out in a study of identical twins' blood T cells. Three pairs of healthy female monozygous twins were the donors. Each TCR cDNA library carried sample-specific barcodes on both ends. Study processing details: Per-library CDR3 reads ranged 2.2 to 3.6 million; clonotypes, ~100,000 to ~550,000. TCRdb re-analysed the 5' RACE reads in MiXCR, keeping a single row per CDR3 protein. Clone size and V and J calls follow TCRdb, not the original study. The sample consists of hundreds of thousands of distinct CDR3 sequences, over 25% of them appearing once. Comments on this clonotype: Its antigen is currently unknown.

Study outcomes and limitations: Mainly, cloneset size products determined shared clonotypes, twins included.

V dropped 6 bases and J dropped 4; count of bases not matched to a gene: 3. From germline, CDR1 is MNHEY and CDR2 SVGAGI. The CDR3 is 14 residues long. Sequencing was performed on PBMCs. The sequence came from a woman aged 18-49 years in good health. V is TRBV6-5 and J is TRBJ2-1, with 10 bases aligning to TRBD1. CDR3 loop: CASSQGQGYNEQFF. CDR3 nucleotide sequence: TGTGCCAGCAGCCAGGGACAGGGGTACAATGAGCAGTTCTTC.